This is a list of T cell receptor beta chains from one sample in a study of blood T cells in healthy people across ages. TCRdb fed the 5' RACE reads into MiXCR, producing one record per CDR3 protein. The sample carries more than 650,000 distinct CDR3 sequences, around 24% recorded once. These same data were also listed under a study on T cells of mothers and their children.

The sample consisted of blood. These receptors were collected from a boy between 5 and 17 years old in good health. CDR3s include the opening cysteine and the closing phenylalanine or tryptophan. The order of the fields is V gene, CDR3 length, J gene, D gene, clone size, CDR3 DNA, CDR3 protein. D genes are given only for firm matches. Size tells how often a clone was seen (once, few, many) or the class of an expanded clone, and some rows leave it out.

v_call: TRBV18; cdr3_length: 15; j_call: TRBJ2-5; d_call: .; clone_size: .; cdr3_nt: TGTGCCAGCTCACCCTTATTTGGCAGGCAAGAGACCCAGTACTTC; cdr3_aa: CASSPLFGRQETQYF
v_call: TRBV2; cdr3_length: 14; j_call: TRBJ2-3; d_call: .; clone_size: few; cdr3_nt: TGTGCCAGCAGCCCTTTGACAAGGACAGATACGCAGTATTTT; cdr3_aa: CASSPLTRTDTQYF
v_call: TRBV7-9; cdr3_length: 12; j_call: TRBJ2-1; d_call: .; clone_size: .; cdr3_nt: TGTGCCAGCAGCTTATCGGGGCTTGAGCAGTTCTTC; cdr3_aa: CASSLSGLEQFF
v_call: TRBV4-2; cdr3_length: 17; j_call: TRBJ2-1; d_call: TRBD1; clone_size: few; cdr3_nt: TGTGCCAGCAGCCAGGGTGACAGGGCCCGCCCCAGGGATGAGCAGTTCTTC; cdr3_aa: CASSQGDRARPRDEQFF
v_call: TRBV6-5; cdr3_length: 15; j_call: TRBJ1-5; d_call: TRBD1; clone_size: .; cdr3_nt: TGTGCCAGCAGTTCCCGACAGGGTAGCAATCAGCCCCAGCATTTT; cdr3_aa: CASSSRQGSNQPQHF
v_call: TRBV5-1; cdr3_length: 15; j_call: TRBJ1-1; d_call: TRBD1; clone_size: few; cdr3_nt: TGCGCCAGCAGCATTCAGGGGGAGCTGAACACTGAAGCTTTCTTT; cdr3_aa: CASSIQGELNTEAFF
v_call: TRBV16; cdr3_length: 17; j_call: TRBJ1-6; d_call: .; clone_size: few; cdr3_nt: TGTGCCAGCAGCCATCCCGGCGCTATGGGAAAACAAAAACCCCTCCACTTT; cdr3_aa: CASSHPGAMGKQKPLHF
v_call: TRBV5-1; cdr3_length: 16; j_call: TRBJ1-5; d_call: .; clone_size: few; cdr3_nt: TGCGCCAGCAGCTTGACGGGCAGTTATAGCAATCAGCCCCAGCATTTT; cdr3_aa: CASSLTGSYSNQPQHF
v_call: TRBV6-5; cdr3_length: 14; j_call: TRBJ2-7; d_call: .; clone_size: few; cdr3_nt: TGTGCCAGCTCTAAGGACTCCTTCAACTACGAGCAGTACTTC; cdr3_aa: CASSKDSFNYEQYF
v_call: TRBV7-6; cdr3_length: 19; j_call: TRBJ1-1; d_call: TRBD1; clone_size: .; cdr3_nt: TGTGCCAGCAGCTTACCGGGACAGGCCCCGATTCTAGGGAACACTGAAGCTTTCTTT; cdr3_aa: CASSLPGQAPILGNTEAFF
v_call: TRBV20-1; cdr3_length: 17; j_call: TRBJ1-2; d_call: .; clone_size: .; cdr3_nt: TGCAGTGCTAAAAGCTGGGGGGTGGTCGAAATTCCGGATGGCTACACCTTC; cdr3_aa: CSAKSWGVVEIPDGYTF
v_call: TRBV9; cdr3_length: 20; j_call: TRBJ2-2; d_call: TRBD2; clone_size: few; cdr3_nt: TGTGCCAGCAGCGTAGTCTCTTACGGTCTAGCGGGGCTTAACACCGGGGAGCTGTTTTTT; cdr3_aa: CASSVVSYGLAGLNTGELFF
v_call: TRBV2; cdr3_length: 13; j_call: TRBJ2-1; d_call: .; clone_size: .; cdr3_nt: TGTGCCAGCAGTGCTGAGGGGAGCAATGAGCAGTTCTTC; cdr3_aa: CASSAEGSNEQFF
v_call: TRBV6-5; cdr3_length: 13; j_call: TRBJ1-2; d_call: .; clone_size: .; cdr3_nt: TGTGCCACTCTAGGCGGGGCGCGGTATGGCTACACCTTC; cdr3_aa: CATLGGARYGYTF
v_call: TRBV12-3/TRBV12-4; cdr3_length: 12; j_call: TRBJ2-7; d_call: .; clone_size: few; cdr3_nt: TGTGCCAGCAGTTTCCGGATAAATCCCCAGTACTTC; cdr3_aa: CASSFRINPQYF
v_call: TRBV3-1; cdr3_length: 13; j_call: TRBJ1-3; d_call: .; clone_size: few; cdr3_nt: TGTGCCAGCAGCCAAGACTCTGGAAACACCATATATTTT; cdr3_aa: CASSQDSGNTIYF
v_call: TRBV9; cdr3_length: 13; j_call: TRBJ1-2; d_call: .; clone_size: .; cdr3_nt: TGTGCCTGCCCGGCAGCTACTAACTATGGCTACACCTTC; cdr3_aa: CACPAATNYGYTF
v_call: TRBV11-2; cdr3_length: 15; j_call: TRBJ2-1; d_call: TRBD2; clone_size: .; cdr3_nt: TGTGCCAGCAGCTCACGACTAGCGGGGCCCAATGAGCAGTTCTTC; cdr3_aa: CASSSRLAGPNEQFF
v_call: TRBV5-1; cdr3_length: 14; j_call: TRBJ2-3; d_call: .; clone_size: few; cdr3_nt: TGCGCCAGCAGCTTGACGGGGCGGGCGGATACGCAGTATTTT; cdr3_aa: CASSLTGRADTQYF